A selection of T cell receptor beta chains follows, all from one sample in a study of PD-L1 blockade in urothelial cancer. Produced via immunoSEQ multiplex PCR; TCRdb's table is partial and in-frame only. The table has approximately 28,000 clones, 80% to 90% seen once. The sample in question was PBMCs, obtained around atezolizumab (anti-PD-L1) treatment. All receptors come from a man between 65 and 79 years old with urothelial cancer. Both conserved end residues are part of each CDR3. Fields, in order: CDR3 protein, CDR3 DNA, clone size, V gene, J gene, CDR3 length, D gene. D genes are given only for firm matches. Clone size appears in some rows only: once, few, many, or a class for an expanded clone.

CASSPRIMNTEAFF	TGTGCCAGCAGCCCCAGGATCATGAACACTGAAGCTTTCTTT	NA	TRBV7-2	TRBJ1-1	14	NA
CSAQVNTEAFF	TGCAGCGCCCAGGTTAACACTGAAGCTTTCTTT	NA	TRBV29-1	TRBJ1-1	11	NA
CASSMGGAYNEQFF	TGTGCCAGTAGTATGGGGGGAGCCTACAATGAGCAGTTCTTC	NA	TRBV19	TRBJ2-1	14	NA
CASSPGVADTQYF	TGTGCCAGCTCACCGGGAGTGGCCGATACGCAGTATTTT	NA	TRBV18	TRBJ2-3	13	NA
CASSPGQGDNEKLFF	TGTGCCAGCAGTCCCGGACAGGGGGATAATGAAAAACTGTTTTTT	NA	TRBV2	TRBJ1-4	15	TRBD1
CASSHRDQETQYF	TGTGCCAGTAGTCACAGGGACCAAGAGACCCAGTACTTC	few	TRBV19	TRBJ2-5	13	NA
CASSRGDSGNQPQHF	TGTGCCAGCTCACGGGGCGACAGTGGGAATCAGCCCCAGCATTTT	NA	TRBV18	TRBJ1-5	15	NA
CSADQGANTEAFF	TGCAGCGCCGACCAAGGGGCGAACACTGAAGCTTTCTTT	NA	TRBV29-1	TRBJ1-1	13	NA
CASTTGRGPQHF	TGTGCCAGCACAACTGGCCGGGGGCCCCAGCATTTT	NA	TRBV6-5	TRBJ1-5	12	NA
CASSSRGARLAGARNEQFF	TGTGCCAGCAGCTCCCGGGGAGCCCGACTAGCGGGAGCGAGGAATGAGCAGTTCTTC	NA	TRBV7-2	TRBJ2-1	19	TRBD2
CSVEDRQGVETQYF	TGCAGCGTTGAAGACCGACAGGGTGTAGAGACCCAGTACTTC	NA	TRBV29-1	TRBJ2-5	14	TRBD1
CASGLGGTQYF	TGTGCCAGCGGGCTAGGGGGGACCCAGTACTTC	once	TRBV2	TRBJ2-5	11	NA
CASSSGQPMSGGYTF	TGTGCCAGCAGCTCGGGACAACCCATGAGTGGTGGCTACACCTTC	NA	TRBV7-6	TRBJ1-2	15	NA
CASGADRNTEAFF	TGTGCCAGCGGGGCAGACCGGAACACTGAAGCTTTCTTT	NA	TRBV2	TRBJ1-1	13	NA
CASSHRLSGTSSYEQYF	TGTGCCAGCAGTCATCGCCTTAGCGGGACGTCCTCCTACGAGCAGTACTTC	NA	TRBV28	TRBJ2-7	17	TRBD2
CASKMGGMVYGYTF	TGTGCCAGCAAGATGGGGGGAATGGTCTATGGCTACACCTTC	once	TRBV21-1	TRBJ1-2	14	NA
CASSSGQRLAGELFF	TGTGCCAGCAGTTCCGGACAGCGATTGGCCGGGGAGCTGTTTTTT	NA	TRBV27	TRBJ2-2	15	NA
CASRSGQGGNEQFF	TGTGCCAGCAGATCGGGACAGGGGGGCAATGAGCAGTTCTTC	NA	TRBV6-4	TRBJ2-1	14	TRBD1
CAWSERGYNEQYF	TGTGCCTGGAGTGAGAGGGGGTATAACGAGCAGTACTTC	NA	TRBV30	TRBJ2-7	13	NA
CASSLSRQQPQHF	TGTGCCAGCAGTTTATCGAGGCAACAGCCCCAGCATTTT	few	TRBV27	TRBJ1-5	13	NA
CASSLVVGGRGNEQFF	TGCGCCAGCAGCTTGGTCGTCGGCGGGAGGGGGAATGAGCAGTTCTTC	NA	TRBV5-1	TRBJ2-1	16	TRBD2
CASSISGTYTF	TGTGCCAGTAGTATAAGCGGCACCTACACCTTC	NA	TRBV19	TRBJ1-2	11	NA
CASSLTGTGETQYF	TGTGCCAGCAGCTTAACCGGGACAGGAGAGACCCAGTACTTC	NA	TRBV2	TRBJ2-5	14	TRBD1
CASSGRLAANEQFF	TGCGCCAGCAGCGGGAGACTAGCGGCCAATGAGCAGTTCTTC	NA	TRBV4-3	TRBJ2-1	14	TRBD2
CASSAGLAGADEQFF	TGTGCCAGCAGTGCGGGACTAGCGGGCGCGGATGAGCAGTTCTTC	NA	TRBV6-1	TRBJ2-1	15	TRBD2
CASSVARTGNGYTF	TGTGCCAGCAGCGTAGCACGGACAGGGAATGGCTACACCTTC	NA	TRBV9	TRBJ1-2	14	TRBD1
CSVRGVSPDTQYF	TGCAGCGTCAGGGGGGTTAGCCCAGATACGCAGTATTTT	NA	TRBV29-1	TRBJ2-3	13	NA
CASSGLAMNGVGELFF	TGTGCCAGTAGCGGACTAGCGATGAACGGTGTCGGGGAGCTGTTTTTT	NA	TRBV19	TRBJ2-2	16	TRBD2
CASSSFSGLNNEQFF	TGCGCCAGCAGCTCATTTTCGGGACTGAACAATGAGCAGTTCTTC	NA	TRBV5-1	TRBJ2-1	15	NA
CASRWSVGNQPQHF	TGTGCCAGCAGGTGGTCGGTGGGCAATCAGCCCCAGCATTTT	NA	TRBV28	TRBJ1-5	14	NA
CASLPLGTGANEQFF	TGTGCCAGCCTCCCCCTAGGGACAGGGGCCAATGAGCAGTTCTTC	NA	TRBV19	TRBJ2-1	15	TRBD1
CASSGQTNTEAFF	TGTGCCAGCAGCGGACAGACGAACACTGAAGCTTTCTTT	once	TRBV7-2	TRBJ1-1	13	NA
CASSLGYGAYEQYF	TGTGCCAGCAGCTTAGGGTACGGAGCCTACGAGCAGTACTTC	NA	TRBV7-6	TRBJ2-7	14	NA
CASHAGGAGNTIYF	TGCGCCAGCCACGCAGGGGGCGCTGGAAACACCATATATTTT	medium-sized	TRBV5-1	TRBJ1-3	14	TRBD1
CASSFSGGALTFTDTQYF	TGTGCCAGCAGCTTCTCTGGGGGGGCCCTCACCTTCACAGATACGCAGTATTTT	few	TRBV7-8	TRBJ2-3	18	NA
CASSLGGGPSIGQSTDTQYF	TGTGCCAGCAGCTTGGGAGGCGGGCCCTCGATAGGTCAAAGCACAGATACGCAGTATTTT	NA	TRBV7-4	TRBJ2-3	20	NA
CASSSTGGWVKNIQYF	TGTGCCAGCAGCTCAACAGGGGGCTGGGTCAAAAACATTCAGTACTTC	NA	TRBV5-6	TRBJ2-4	16	TRBD1
CASSQEGGLVSHEQYF	TGTGCCAGCAGCCAAGAGGGGGGACTTGTTTCCCACGAGCAGTACTTC	NA	TRBV4-2	TRBJ2-7	16	NA
CASSDLTGGFYNEQFF	TGTGCCAGCAGCGACCTAACAGGGGGTTTCTACAATGAGCAGTTCTTC	NA	TRBV9	TRBJ2-1	16	TRBD1
CASSPGSSGNTIYF	TGTGCCAGCAGTCCCGGGAGCTCTGGAAACACCATATATTTT	NA	TRBV27	TRBJ1-3	14	NA
CASSPRDPYNEQFF	TGTGCCAGTAGCCCCAGGGATCCCTACAATGAGCAGTTCTTC	NA	TRBV19	TRBJ2-1	14	NA